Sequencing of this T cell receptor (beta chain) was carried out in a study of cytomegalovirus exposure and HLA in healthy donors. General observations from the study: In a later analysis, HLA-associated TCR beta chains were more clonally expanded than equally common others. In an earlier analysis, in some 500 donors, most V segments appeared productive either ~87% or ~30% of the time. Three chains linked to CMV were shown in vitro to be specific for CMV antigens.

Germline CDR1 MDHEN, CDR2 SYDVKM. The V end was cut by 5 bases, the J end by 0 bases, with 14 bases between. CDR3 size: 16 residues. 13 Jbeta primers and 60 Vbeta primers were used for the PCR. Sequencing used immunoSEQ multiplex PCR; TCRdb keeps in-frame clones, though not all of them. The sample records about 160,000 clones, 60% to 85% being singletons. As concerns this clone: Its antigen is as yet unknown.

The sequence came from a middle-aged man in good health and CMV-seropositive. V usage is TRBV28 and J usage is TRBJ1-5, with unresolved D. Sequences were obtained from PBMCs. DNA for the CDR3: TGTGCCAGCAGTACTGTTTTGATCTTTAGCAATCAGCCCCAGCATTTT. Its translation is CASSTVLIFSNQPQHF.